The clone carrying this T cell receptor (beta chain) was counted a few times. What it binds is unknown. This record belongs to a study of T-cell memory formation after mild COVID-19. Overall study: Among the donors, TCR clusters were largely specific to each donor.

From the 5' RACE reads, TCRdb called clonotypes with MiXCR, one entry per CDR3 protein. The table has 110,000 or so distinct CDR3 sequences, 22% seen once; the top ten hold 41%. This CDR3 spans 11 amino acids. Trimming shortened V by 2 bases and J by 7 bases, and 5 bases separated the two germline ends. Regarding the study as a whole: Later expanders leaned toward CD4+, whereas clones contracting from day 15 to 85 were balanced CD4/CD8.

Sequencing used PBMCs or a T cell subset sorted from them (not recorded which). This chain connects TRBV12-3 or TRBV12-4 to TRBJ1-1, with no clear D. The sequence came from a young man who had mild COVID-19 (a few samples of this study predate the infection). Cell type and time point are not known. CDR3 sequence: CASSLNVEAFF. As DNA, the CDR3 is TGTGCCAGCAGTTTAAATGTTGAAGCTTTCTTT.